Listed below are T cell receptor beta chains from one sample, sequenced in a study of CD8 T cells in ankylosing spondylitis. TCRdb passed the 5' RACE reads through MiXCR, listing each CDR3 protein once. The data hold approximately 300,000 distinct CDR3 sequences, with 20% observed a single time. Sequenced: blood, either unsorted or a sorted T cell fraction (not recorded which). The source of these receptors is a male donor with ankylosing spondylitis or in good health (not recorded which). Both conserved end residues are part of each CDR3. The D gene is left open where the match is weak. Clone size is shown for a subset of rows, as once, few, many or a class of expanded clone.

>.|TRBJ2-2|TRBV4-1|.
CASSRELLWELFF
TGTGCCAGCAGCCGCGAGCTCCTCTGGGAGCTGTTTTTT
>.|TRBJ2-4|TRBV20-1|.
CSANSFAGGAKNIQYF
TGCAGTGCTAACTCTTTTGCTGGGGGGGCCAAAAACATTCAGTACTTC
>few|TRBJ2-2|TRBV6-5|.
CASSYRQEVGELFF
TGTGCCAGCAGTTACCGGCAGGAGGTGGGGGAGCTGTTTTTT
>.|TRBJ1-4|TRBV7-6|.
CASSPGTRATNEKLFF
TGTGCCAGCAGCCCCGGGACGCGAGCAACTAATGAAAAACTGTTTTTT
>.|TRBJ2-1|TRBV12-3/TRBV12-4|.
CASSRSGGAHNEQFF
TGTGCCAGCAGTCGTAGCGGAGGGGCTCACAATGAGCAGTTCTTC
>many|TRBJ1-5|TRBV28|.
CASRPRTDYSNQPQHF
TGTGCCAGCAGGCCCAGGACAGATTATAGCAATCAGCCCCAGCATTTT
>.|TRBJ2-2|TRBV6-1|.
CASSGAVKTGELFF
TGTGCCAGCAGTGGAGCGGTTAAAACCGGGGAGCTGTTTTTT
>few|TRBJ2-2|TRBV12-3/TRBV12-4|TRBD2
CASTVRLAGFTGELFF
TGTGCCAGCACCGTACGGCTAGCGGGATTCACCGGGGAGCTGTTTTTT
>.|TRBJ2-1|TRBV11-2|TRBD2
CASSDSGPQFF
TGTGCCAGCAGCGATAGCGGGCCGCAGTTCTTC
>.|TRBJ2-2|TRBV19|.
CASNRQGGGTGELFF
TGTGCCAGTAACCGGCAGGGTGGAGGCACCGGGGAGCTGTTTTTT